Here is one TCR beta chain with its context. Trimming took 1 base from V and 5 from J; bases not matched to a gene: 6. This CDR3 is 15 amino acids long. The germline V gene has CDR1 MDHEN and CDR2 SYDVKM. The assay was immunoSEQ multiplex PCR, and TCRdb's table has in-frame clones only and misses some. Here the sample spans approximately 65,000 clones, 95% to 97% being singletons. This entry belongs to a study of T cell changes during pregnancy in multiple sclerosis. The TCR sequence derives from a female donor with multiple sclerosis, enrolled in a pregnancy study. The starting material was CD8+ T cells from peripheral blood mononuclear cells, obtained after pregnancy. This rearrangement joins TRBV28 to TRBJ2-5; 8 nucleotides agree with TRBD2. The CDR3 sequence is CASSLSSGSGETQYF. DNA for the CDR3: TGTGCCAGCAGTTTATCCAGCGGGAGTGGCGAGACCCAGTACTTC.